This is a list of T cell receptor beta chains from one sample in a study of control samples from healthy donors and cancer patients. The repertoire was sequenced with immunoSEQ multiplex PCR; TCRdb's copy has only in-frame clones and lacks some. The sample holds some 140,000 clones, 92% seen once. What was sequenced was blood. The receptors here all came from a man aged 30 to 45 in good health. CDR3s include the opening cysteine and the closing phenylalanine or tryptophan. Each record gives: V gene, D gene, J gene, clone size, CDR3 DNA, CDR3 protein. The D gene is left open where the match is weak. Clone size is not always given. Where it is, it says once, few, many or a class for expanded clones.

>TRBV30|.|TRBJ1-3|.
TGTGCCTGGAGTGTATCCAGCTCTGGAAACACCATATATTTT
CAWSVSSSGNTIYF
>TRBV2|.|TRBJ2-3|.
TGTGCCAGCAGAAAGGGGGGGTACGCAGATACGCAGTATTTT
CASRKGGYADTQYF
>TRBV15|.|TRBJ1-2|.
TGTGCCACCAGCAGAGGGTCTAGCTATGGCTACACCTTC
CATSRGSSYGYTF
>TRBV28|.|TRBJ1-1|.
TGTGCCAGCAGTTACCTAAACACTGAAGCTTTCTTT
CASSYLNTEAFF
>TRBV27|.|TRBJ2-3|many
TGTGCCAGCAGTTTAAGGGTTAGCACAGATACGCAGTATTTT
CASSLRVSTDTQYF
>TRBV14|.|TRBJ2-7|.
TGTGCCAGCGGACCGGGACACGGGGTCTCCTACGAGCAGTACTTC
CASGPGHGVSYEQYF
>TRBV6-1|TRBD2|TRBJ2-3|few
TGTGCCAGCAGTGAAAGACTAGCGGGAGGGCCATACACAGATACGCAGTATTTT
CASSERLAGGPYTDTQYF
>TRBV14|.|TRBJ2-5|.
TGTGCCAGCAGCCCCCCTTGGGGGGGCGCGGAGACCCAGTACTTC
CASSPPWGGAETQYF
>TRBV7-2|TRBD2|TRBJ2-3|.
TGTGCCAGCAGCTTTCCCACGACTAGCGGGACTAGCACAGATACGCAGTATTTT
CASSFPTTSGTSTDTQYF
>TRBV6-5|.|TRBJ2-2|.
TGTGCCAGCAGCATACATGGCCAAAACACCGGGGAGCTGTTTTTT
CASSIHGQNTGELFF
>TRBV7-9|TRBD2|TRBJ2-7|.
TGTGCCAGCAGCTTGGTAGCGGGAGTCGGCGAGCAGTACTTC
CASSLVAGVGEQYF
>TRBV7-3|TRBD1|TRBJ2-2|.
TGTGCCAGCAGCCGGGACAGGGTGGTCACCGGGGAGCTGTTTTTT
CASSRDRVVTGELFF
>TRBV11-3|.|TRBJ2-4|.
TGTGCCAGCAGCCGAGCACTCCCCCTAGCCAAAAACATTCAGTACTTC
CASSRALPLAKNIQYF
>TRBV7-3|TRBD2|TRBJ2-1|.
TGTGCCAGCAGCCAAGGGACTAGCGGGTATGAGCAGTTCTTC
CASSQGTSGYEQFF
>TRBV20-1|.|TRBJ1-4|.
TGCAGTGCCTGGGACTTTGGGGAACTGTTTTTT
CSAWDFGELFF
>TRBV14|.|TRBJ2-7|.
TGTGCCAGCAGCCAATCGAGGAGCGGCTACGAGCAGTACTTC
CASSQSRSGYEQYF
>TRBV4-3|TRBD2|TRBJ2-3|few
TGCGCCAGCAGCCAAGGCATCACTAGCGGTCCCACAGATACGCAGTATTTT
CASSQGITSGPTDTQYF
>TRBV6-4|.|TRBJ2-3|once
TGTGCCAGCAGTGACTCGGCGGGAAGCACAGATACGCAGTATTTT
CASSDSAGSTDTQYF
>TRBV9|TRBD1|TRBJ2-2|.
TGTGCCAGCAGCACCCGGACAGGGCCCGGGGAGCTGTTTTTT
CASSTRTGPGELFF
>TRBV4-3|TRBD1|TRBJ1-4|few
TGCGCCAGCAGCCAAGACCTCGGGACAGGGGCCGAAAAACTGTTTTTT
CASSQDLGTGAEKLFF
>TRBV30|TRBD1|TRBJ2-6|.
TGTGCCTGGAGGAAAACAGGGGAGCGGCTTTCTGGGGCCAACGTCCTGACTTTC
CAWRKTGERLSGANVLTF
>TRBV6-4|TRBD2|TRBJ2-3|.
TGTGCCAGCAGTGACGGGACTAGCGGAACAGATACGCAGTATTTT
CASSDGTSGTDTQYF
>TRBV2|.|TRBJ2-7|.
TGTGCCAGCAGTCTCCACAGGATCATGTCCTACGAGCAGTACTTC
CASSLHRIMSYEQYF
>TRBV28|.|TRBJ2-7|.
TGTGCCAGCAGTTTTCCCTCGGGGCAGGGAGGTTTGACCTACGAGCAGTACTTC
CASSFPSGQGGLTYEQYF
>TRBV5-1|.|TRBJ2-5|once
TGCGCCAGCAGCTTGGCGCCAGAACAAGAGACCCAGTACTTC
CASSLAPEQETQYF
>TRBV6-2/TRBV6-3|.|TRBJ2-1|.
TGTGCCAGCAGTTACTCCGACACCTACACTGAGCAGTTCTTC
CASSYSDTYTEQFF
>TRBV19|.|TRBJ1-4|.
TGTGCCAGTAGTATAACAGCAACTAATGAAAAACTGTTTTTT
CASSITATNEKLFF
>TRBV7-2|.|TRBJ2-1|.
TGTGCCAGCAGCTTAGTGCCTAGAAACAATGAGCAGTTCTTC
CASSLVPRNNEQFF
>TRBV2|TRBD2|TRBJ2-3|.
TGTGCCAGCAGTGGAGCAGGGACTAGCGGGAGTAAAGATACGCAGTATTTT
CASSGAGTSGSKDTQYF
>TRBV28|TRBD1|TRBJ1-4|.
TGTGCCAGCAGCGACAGGGATTTTCATGAAAAACTGTTTTTT
CASSDRDFHEKLFF
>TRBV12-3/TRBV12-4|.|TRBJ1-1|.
TGTGCCAGCAGTCGGGGAGGCACTGAAGCTTTCTTT
CASSRGGTEAFF
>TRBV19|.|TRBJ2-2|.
TGTGCCAGTAGCAGGTTGGCTAGCTCCCACACCGGGGAGCTGTTTTTT
CASSRLASSHTGELFF
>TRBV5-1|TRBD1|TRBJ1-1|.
TGCGCCAGCAGCTTCGGACAGGGCAGGCCGCTTTTCTTT
CASSFGQGRPLFF
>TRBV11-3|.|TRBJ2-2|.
TGTGCCAGCAGCTTAGGGAGGGTCGGGGAGCTGTTTTTT
CASSLGRVGELFF
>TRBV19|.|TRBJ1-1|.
TGTGCCAGTGACGGGTCGAACACTGAAGCTTTCTTT
CASDGSNTEAFF
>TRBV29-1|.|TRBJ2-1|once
TGCAGCGTTTCGTTACGGGGTTCCTACAATGAGCAGTTCTTC
CSVSLRGSYNEQFF
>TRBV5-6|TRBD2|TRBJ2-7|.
TGTGCCAGCAGCTTAACGGGACTAGCGACAGCCTACGAGCAGTACTTC
CASSLTGLATAYEQYF
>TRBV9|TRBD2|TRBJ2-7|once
TGTGCCAGCAGCGTAAACCCCATTGGGGGGGGCGAGCAGTACTTC
CASSVNPIGGGEQYF
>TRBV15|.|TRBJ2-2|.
TGTGCCACCAGCAGAGATACGATTATCGGGGAGCTGTTTTTT
CATSRDTIIGELFF
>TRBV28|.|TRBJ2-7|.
TGTGCCAGCAGTTTTTATAGAGGGGGAGTCTACGAGCAGTACTTC
CASSFYRGGVYEQYF
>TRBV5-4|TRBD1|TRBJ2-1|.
TGTGCCAGCAGCTTGGGACAGGGGAACCACAATGAGCAGTTCTTC
CASSLGQGNHNEQFF
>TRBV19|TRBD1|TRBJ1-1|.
TGTGCCAGCGGGACCGGGACAGTGAACACTGAAGCTTTCTTT
CASGTGTVNTEAFF
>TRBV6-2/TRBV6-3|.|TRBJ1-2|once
TGTGCCAGCAGTTACCGTCAATTTTATGGCTACACCTTC
CASSYRQFYGYTF
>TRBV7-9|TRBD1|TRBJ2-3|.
TGTGCGGGACGGGGACCGGGACAGGGAGCAGATACGCAGTATTTT
CAGRGPGQGADTQYF
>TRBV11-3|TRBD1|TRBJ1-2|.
TGTGCCAGCAGCTTAGATCCAGGGGGCGCGGGCTACACCTTC
CASSLDPGGAGYTF
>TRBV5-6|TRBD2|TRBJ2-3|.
TGTGCCAGCAGCTTGATCAACCTAGCGGGATTAACAGATACGCAGTATTTT
CASSLINLAGLTDTQYF
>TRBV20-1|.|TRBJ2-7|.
TGCAGTGCTAGAGCGACCTACGAGCAGTACTTC
CSARATYEQYF